This T cell receptor beta chain was recorded in a study of molecular identifiers for immune sequencing clone quantification. TCRdb used MiXCR to reprocess the PCR reads, holding one entry per CDR3 protein. The sample has about 300,000 distinct CDR3 sequences, 20% to 25% seen once. This clonotype was recorded at least ten times. Its antigen is undetermined. Study-wide results and limits: In CMV-specific effectors, clones above 20 copies held over 99% of molecules; naive, under 1%.

Libraries of naive CD8 T cells were made from around 20,000 to 1,000,000 sorted cells. They used 10%, 30% or 50% RNA. Sorting selected naive CD8 T cells with a CD8+CD4-CCR7+CD45RA+ phenotype. Trimming removed 3 bases from V and 4 bases from J; junction bases left unmatched: 8. The CDR3 is made up of 16 amino acids. Germline CDR1 is MDHEN and CDR2 is SYDVKM. The clonotype comes from a human donor in good health. Some libraries in this study had Jurkat cell RNA spiked in. The chain uses TRBV28 and TRBJ1-5, with 8 bases matching TRBD1. The sample comprised naive CD8+ T cells from blood, with Jurkat cell RNA spiked in. Subset: FACS-sorted CD8+CD4-CCR7+CD45RA+ naive T cells. The CDR3: CASSFHWTGQNQPQHF. The CDR3 coding sequence is TGTGCCAGCAGTTTCCATTGGACAGGGCAAAATCAGCCCCAGCATTTT. The full variable domain, its missing parts supplied by reference TRBV28 and TRBJ1-5, is DVKVTQSSRYLVKRTGEKVFLECVQDMDHENMFWYRQDPGLGLRLIYFSYDVKMKEKGDIPEGYSVSREKKERFSLILESASTNQTSMYLCASSFHWTGQNQPQHFGDGTRLSIL.